This paragraph covers one T cell receptor beta chain sequence. Original handling: Researchers report that nucleated cell counts were estimated from reference gene primer amplification. Some clones are missing from TCRdb's copy, which holds only in-frame ones; the method was immunoSEQ multiplex PCR. For V, J and clone size, that table is used; D and trimming come from the DNA. The table lists about 260,000 clones, about 85% of them singletons. The entry originates in a study of blood T cell repertoires in COVID-19. Study as a whole: Material from acute and convalescent COVID-19 was sourced from the United States, Italy and Spain. The analysed material was cDNA or gDNA that came from T cells, B-cell-depleted T cells, or PBMCs.

Germline CDR1 LNHNV, CDR2 YYDKDF (reference sequence). This CDR3 spans 15 amino acids. V shed 9 bases and J 2 bases; nucleotides not matched to a gene: 10. The rearrangement links TRBV15 to TRBJ2-7; 10 bases match TRBD2. The sequenced sample consisted of peripheral blood. The TCR comes from a woman aged 50 to 60 who had recovered from COVID-19. CDR3 DNA: TGTGCCACAGCCTCGTGGACTAGCGGCGCCTACGAGCAGTACTTC. It encodes CATASWTSGAYEQYF.